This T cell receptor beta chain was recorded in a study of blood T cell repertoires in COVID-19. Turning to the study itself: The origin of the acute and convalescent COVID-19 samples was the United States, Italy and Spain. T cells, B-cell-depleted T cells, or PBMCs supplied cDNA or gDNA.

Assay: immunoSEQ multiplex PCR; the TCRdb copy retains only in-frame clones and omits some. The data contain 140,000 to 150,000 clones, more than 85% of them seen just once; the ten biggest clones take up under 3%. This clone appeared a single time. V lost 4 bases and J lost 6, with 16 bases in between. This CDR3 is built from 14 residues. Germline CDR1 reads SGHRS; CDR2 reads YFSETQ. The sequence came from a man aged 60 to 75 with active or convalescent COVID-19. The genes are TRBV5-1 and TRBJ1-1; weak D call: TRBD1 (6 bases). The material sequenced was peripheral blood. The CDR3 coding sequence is TGCGCCAGCAGCACCTGGACAGAGGAGGCTGAAGCTTTCTTT. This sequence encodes CASSTWTEEAEAFF.